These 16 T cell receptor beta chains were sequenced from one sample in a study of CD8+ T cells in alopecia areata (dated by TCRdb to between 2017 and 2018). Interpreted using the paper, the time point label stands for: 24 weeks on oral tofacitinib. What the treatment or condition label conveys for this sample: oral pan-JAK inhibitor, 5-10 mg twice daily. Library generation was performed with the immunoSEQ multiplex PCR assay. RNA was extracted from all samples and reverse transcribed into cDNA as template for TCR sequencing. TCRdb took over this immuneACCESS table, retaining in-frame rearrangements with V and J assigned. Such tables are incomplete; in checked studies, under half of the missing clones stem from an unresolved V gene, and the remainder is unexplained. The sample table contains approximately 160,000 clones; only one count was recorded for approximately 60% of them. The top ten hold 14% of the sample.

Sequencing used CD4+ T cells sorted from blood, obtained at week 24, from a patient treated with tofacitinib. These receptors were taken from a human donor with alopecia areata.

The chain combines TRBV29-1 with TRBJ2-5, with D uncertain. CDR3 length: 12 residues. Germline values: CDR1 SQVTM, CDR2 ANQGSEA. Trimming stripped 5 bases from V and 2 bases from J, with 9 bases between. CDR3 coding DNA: TGCAGCGTTCTGACGGATCAAGAGACCCAGTACTTC. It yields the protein CSVLTDQETQYF.

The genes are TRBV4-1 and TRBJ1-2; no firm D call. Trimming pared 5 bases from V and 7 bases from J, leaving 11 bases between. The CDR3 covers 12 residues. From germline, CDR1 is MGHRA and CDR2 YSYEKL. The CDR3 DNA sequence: TGCGCCAGCAGCGGTGTCGTCCCTGGCTACACCTTC. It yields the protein CASSGVVPGYTF.

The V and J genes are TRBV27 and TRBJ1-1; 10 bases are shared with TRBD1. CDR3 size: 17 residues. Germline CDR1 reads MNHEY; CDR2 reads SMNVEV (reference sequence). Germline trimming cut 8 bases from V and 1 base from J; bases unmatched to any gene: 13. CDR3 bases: TGTGCCAGCCTTAAGCTGCACGGGACAGGGGAGAACACTGAAGCTTTCTTT. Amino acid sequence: CASLKLHGTGENTEAFF.

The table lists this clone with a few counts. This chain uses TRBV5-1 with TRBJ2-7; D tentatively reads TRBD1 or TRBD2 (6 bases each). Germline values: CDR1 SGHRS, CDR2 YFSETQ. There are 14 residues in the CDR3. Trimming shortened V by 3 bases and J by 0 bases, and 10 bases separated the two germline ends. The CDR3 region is CASSWGDNSYEQYF. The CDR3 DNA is TGCGCCAGCAGCTGGGGGGACAACTCCTACGAGCAGTACTTC. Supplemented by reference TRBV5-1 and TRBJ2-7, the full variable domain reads KAGVTQTPRYLIKTRGQQVTLSCSPISGHRSVSWYQQTPGQGLQFLFEYFSETQRNKGNFPGRFSGRQFSNSRSEMNVSTLELGDSALYLCASSWGDNSYEQYFGPGTRLTVT.

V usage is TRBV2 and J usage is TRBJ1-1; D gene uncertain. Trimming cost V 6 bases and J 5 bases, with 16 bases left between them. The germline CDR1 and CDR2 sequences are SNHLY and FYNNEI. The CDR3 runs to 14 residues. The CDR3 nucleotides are TGTGCCAGCAGGGCCCGGGTGCACACAACTGAAGCTTTCTTT. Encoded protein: CASRARVHTTEAFF.

The CDR3 loop is CASSEGHPGTGELFF. The DNA for the CDR3 is TGTGCCAGCAGTGAAGGACACCCAGGCACCGGGGAGCTGTTTTTT. This chain joins TRBV6-4 and TRBJ2-2; D may be TRBD1 (5 bases). V was shortened by 3 bases and J by 4 bases, with 12 bases between the two germline ends. Looked up from germline, CDR1 is MRHNA and CDR2 is SNTAGT. This CDR3 is built from 15 residues.

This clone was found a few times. The CDR3 nucleotides are TGTGCCAGCAGCCATCGACCGGGACAGCCTTACAATGAGCAGTTCTTC. Protein product: CASSHRPGQPYNEQFF. The V and J genes are TRBV14 and TRBJ2-1; 7 bases are shared with TRBD1. V gave up 3 bases and J gave up 4 bases; unmatched junction bases: 9. Per germline, CDR1 SGHDN and CDR2 FVKESK. The CDR3 has 16 amino acids.

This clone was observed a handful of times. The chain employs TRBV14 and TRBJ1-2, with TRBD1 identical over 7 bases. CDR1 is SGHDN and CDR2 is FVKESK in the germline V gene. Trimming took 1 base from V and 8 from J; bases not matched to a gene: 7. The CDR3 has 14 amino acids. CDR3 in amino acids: CASSQVQGGGGYTF. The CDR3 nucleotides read TGTGCCAGCAGCCAAGTTCAGGGGGGAGGAGGCTACACCTTC.

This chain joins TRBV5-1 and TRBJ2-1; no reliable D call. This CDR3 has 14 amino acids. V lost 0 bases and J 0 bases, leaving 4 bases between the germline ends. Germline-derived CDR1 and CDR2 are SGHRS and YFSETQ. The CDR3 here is CASSLGSSYNEQFF. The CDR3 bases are TGCGCCAGCAGCTTGGGTAGCTCCTACAATGAGCAGTTCTTC.

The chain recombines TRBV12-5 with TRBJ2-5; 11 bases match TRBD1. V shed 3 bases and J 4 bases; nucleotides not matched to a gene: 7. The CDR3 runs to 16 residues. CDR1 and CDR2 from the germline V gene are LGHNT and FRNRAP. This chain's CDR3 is CASGFQTGTGGETQYF. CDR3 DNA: TGTGCTAGTGGTTTCCAAACCGGGACAGGGGGAGAGACCCAGTACTTC.

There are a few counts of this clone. The CDR3 DNA is TGTGCCAGCAGTGAGGGCCGGGGGGGTTACAATGAGCAGTTCTTC. Translation: CASSEGRGGYNEQFF. This sequence joins TRBV2 and TRBJ2-1; 8 bases map to TRBD2. The CDR3 is made up of 15 amino acids. CDR1 and CDR2 (germline): SNHLY, FYNNEI. J was trimmed by 4 bases and V by 3 bases; bases with no gene match: 5.

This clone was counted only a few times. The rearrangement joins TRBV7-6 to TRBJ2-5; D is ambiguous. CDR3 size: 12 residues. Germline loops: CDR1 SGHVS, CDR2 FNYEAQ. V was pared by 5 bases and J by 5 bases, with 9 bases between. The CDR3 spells CASSVNRETQYF. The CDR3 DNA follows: TGTGCCAGCAGCGTTAACCGGGAGACCCAGTACTTC.

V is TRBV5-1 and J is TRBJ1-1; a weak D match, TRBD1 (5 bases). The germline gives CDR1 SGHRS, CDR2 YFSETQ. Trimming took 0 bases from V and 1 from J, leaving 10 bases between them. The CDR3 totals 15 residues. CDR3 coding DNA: TGCGCCAGCAGCTTGGCATGGGACGGGAACACTGAAGCTTTCTTT. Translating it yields CASSLAWDGNTEAFF.

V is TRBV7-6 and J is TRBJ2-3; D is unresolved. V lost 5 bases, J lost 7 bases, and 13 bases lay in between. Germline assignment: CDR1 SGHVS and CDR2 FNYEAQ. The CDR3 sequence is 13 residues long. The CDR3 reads CASSPSSRYTQYF. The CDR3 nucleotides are TGTGCCAGCAGCCCCTCGTCGAGATATACGCAGTATTTT.

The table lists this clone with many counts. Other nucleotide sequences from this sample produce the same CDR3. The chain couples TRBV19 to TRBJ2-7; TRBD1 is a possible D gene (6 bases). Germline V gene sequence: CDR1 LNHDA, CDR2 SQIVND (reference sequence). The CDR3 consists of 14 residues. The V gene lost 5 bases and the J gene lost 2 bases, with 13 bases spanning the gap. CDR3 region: CASSVGQRTYEQYF. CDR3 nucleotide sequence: TGTGCCAGTAGTGTCGGACAGAGAACCTACGAGCAGTACTTC.

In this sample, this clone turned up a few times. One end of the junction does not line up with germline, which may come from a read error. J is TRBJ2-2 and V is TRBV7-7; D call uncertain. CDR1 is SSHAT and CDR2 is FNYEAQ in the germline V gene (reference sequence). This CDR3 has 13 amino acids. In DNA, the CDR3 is TGTGCTAGCAGCTTAGTACGCACCGGGGAGCTGTTTTTT. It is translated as CASSLVRTGELFF.